The rows below give T cell receptor beta chains drawn from one sample of a study of T cells in localized non-small cell lung cancer. Assay used: immunoSEQ multiplex PCR; TCRdb lists only in-frame clones, some missing. This repertoire shows 50,000 or so clones, over 70% found once; its top ten account for around 4.5%. This material consisted of PBMCs, taken before any cancer treatment. The receptors shown here come from a woman aged 40-69 years with stage II lung adenocarcinoma. CDR3s include the opening cysteine and the closing phenylalanine or tryptophan. The D gene is left open where the match is weak. Part of the rows lack a size; the others show once, few, many or a class for expanded clones.

v_call	d_call	clone_size	j_call	cdr3_aa	cdr3_nt
TRBV19	TRBD1	.	TRBJ2-2	CASRPDRAGNTGELFF	TGTGCCAGTAGGCCGGACAGGGCAGGGAACACCGGGGAGCTGTTTTTT
TRBV4-2	.	.	TRBJ2-1	CASSSPLDEQFF	TGTGCCAGCAGCTCCCCGTTGGACGAGCAGTTCTTC
TRBV7-2	.	.	TRBJ2-6	CASIYIFSGANVLTF	TGTGCCAGCATTTACATTTTCTCTGGGGCCAACGTCCTGACTTTC
TRBV30	TRBD2	.	TRBJ2-1	CAWSVGGPYNEQFF	TGTGCCTGGAGTGTGGGAGGGCCGTACAATGAGCAGTTCTTC
TRBV27	.	.	TRBJ1-1	CASSLSGLGSTEAFF	TGTGCCAGCAGTTTATCTGGGCTAGGTAGCACTGAAGCTTTCTTT
TRBV19	.	.	TRBJ2-6	CASSIRGSGANVLTF	TGTGCCAGTAGTATACGAGGTTCGGGGGCCAACGTCCTGACTTTC
TRBV7-9	.	.	TRBJ2-3	CASSPPRNGTFLDTQYF	TGTGCCAGCAGCCCCCCCCGGAACGGAACTTTCTTGGATACGCAGTATTTT
TRBV5-1	TRBD1	.	TRBJ2-7	CASSAGTGGYEQYF	TGCGCCAGCAGCGCCGGGACAGGGGGCTACGAGCAGTACTTC
TRBV7-7	.	.	TRBJ2-2	CASSLGLERANTGELFF	TGTGCTAGCAGCTTGGGGCTCGAAAGGGCGAACACCGGGGAGCTGTTTTTT
TRBV6-5	.	.	TRBJ1-3	CASSSGPGSGNTIYF	TGTGCCAGCAGCTCCGGACCAGGGAGTGGAAACACCATATATTTT
TRBV18	.	few	TRBJ1-3	CASSPITGRAGNTIYF	TGTGCCAGCTCTCCGATTACAGGGAGAGCAGGAAACACCATATATTTT
TRBV27	TRBD1	once	TRBJ1-6	CASRTRQGHSPLHF	TGTGCCAGCAGGACCAGACAGGGCCATTCACCCCTCCACTTT
TRBV27	.	.	TRBJ1-1	CASSAPGGKNTEAFF	TGTGCCAGCAGTGCCCCGGGGGGGAAGAACACTGAAGCTTTCTTT
TRBV2	TRBD1	.	TRBJ1-4	CASSEAGQANEKLFF	TGTGCCAGCAGTGAAGCGGGACAGGCGAATGAAAAACTGTTTTTT
TRBV7-9	.	.	TRBJ2-2	CASSSGQYTGELFF	TGTGCCAGCAGCTCCGGACAGTACACCGGGGAGCTGTTTTTT
TRBV4-2	TRBD1	few	TRBJ1-1	CASSHDEGGETEAFF	TGTGCCAGCAGCCACGACGAAGGGGGCGAAACTGAAGCTTTCTTT
TRBV5-1	.	.	TRBJ1-6	CASSRQTGSSYNSPLHF	TGCGCCAGCAGCCGACAGACAGGCAGCTCCTATAATTCACCCCTCCACTTT
TRBV7-7	.	.	TRBJ2-1	CASSGGLNNEQFF	TGTGCTAGCAGCGGAGGATTAAACAATGAGCAGTTCTTC
TRBV28	.	.	TRBJ1-1	CASSPPDSREAFF	TGTGCCAGCAGTCCTCCCGACAGCCGTGAAGCTTTCTTT
TRBV28	.	.	TRBJ1-1	CASRWGGTNTEAFF	TGTGCCAGCAGGTGGGGAGGGACAAACACTGAAGCTTTCTTT
TRBV9	TRBD2	.	TRBJ2-5	CASSARLAFQETQYF	TGTGCCAGCAGCGCCCGACTAGCCTTCCAAGAGACCCAGTACTTC
TRBV5-5	.	.	TRBJ2-1	CASSLVGVQASEQFF	TGTGCCAGCAGCTTGGTCGGCGTTCAGGCCAGTGAGCAGTTCTTC
TRBV18	TRBD1	.	TRBJ2-1	CASSRGQGYNEQFF	TGTGCCAGCTCACGAGGACAGGGGTACAATGAGCAGTTCTTC
TRBV2	TRBD1	.	TRBJ2-3	CASSGQALDTQYF	TGTGCCAGCAGCGGACAGGCGCTAGATACGCAGTATTTT
TRBV28	.	.	TRBJ1-3	CASSLFYGDFGNTIYF	TGTGCCAGCAGTTTATTCTACGGCGACTTTGGAAACACCATATATTTT
TRBV4-2	.	.	TRBJ1-1	CASSQDGWRDTEAFF	TGTGCCAGCAGCCAAGATGGATGGCGCGACACTGAAGCTTTCTTT
TRBV27	TRBD1	.	TRBJ2-5	CASSSLDRGETQYF	TGTGCCAGCAGTTCCCTCGACAGGGGAGAGACCCAGTACTTC
TRBV27	.	.	TRBJ1-2	CASSSYSGTNYGYTF	TGTGCCAGCAGTTCCTATTCCGGGACAAACTATGGCTACACCTTC
TRBV2	.	.	TRBJ2-7	CASSEGEQYF	TGTGCCAGCAGTGAAGGCGAGCAGTACTTC
TRBV30	.	once	TRBJ2-3	CAWSLLSTHTDTQYF	TGTGCCTGGAGTCTCCTAAGCACCCACACAGATACGCAGTATTTT
TRBV13	.	.	TRBJ2-5	CASSFRGLGGGETQYF	TGTGCCAGCAGCTTCCGCGGTCTCGGTGGGGGAGAGACCCAGTACTTC
TRBV29-1	.	.	TRBJ1-1	CSVVSPERGAFF	TGCAGCGTTGTCTCCCCAGAACGCGGAGCTTTCTTT
TRBV7-2	.	.	TRBJ2-2	CASSPPIGGWSTGELFF	TGTGCCAGCAGCCCCCCGATCGGAGGGTGGAGTACCGGGGAGCTGTTTTTT
TRBV6-5	.	.	TRBJ2-7	CASSYSRADEQYF	TGTGCCAGCAGTTACTCGAGGGCAGACGAGCAGTACTTC
TRBV7-2	TRBD2	.	TRBJ2-1	CASSLAAGGVYNEQFF	TGTGCCAGCAGCTTGGCAGCGGGGGGGGTATACAATGAGCAGTTCTTC
TRBV18	.	.	TRBJ1-6	CASSQDRGNSPLHF	TGTGCCAGCTCACAGGACAGAGGGAATTCACCCCTCCACTTT
TRBV5-1	.	.	TRBJ1-1	CASSLEGTGEAFF	TGCGCCAGCAGCTTGGAGGGGACGGGTGAAGCTTTCTTT
TRBV18	TRBD2	.	TRBJ2-1	CASSPTSGGANEQFF	TGTGCCAGCTCCCCTACTAGCGGGGGGGCCAATGAGCAGTTCTTC
TRBV10-2	.	.	TRBJ1-2	CASSEEGTYGYTF	TGCGCCAGCAGTGAGGAGGGGACCTATGGCTACACCTTC
TRBV29-1	TRBD2	few	TRBJ2-3	CSVRLAGGFTDTQYF	TGCAGCGTCCGACTAGCGGGGGGCTTCACAGATACGCAGTATTTT
TRBV5-4	TRBD1	.	TRBJ1-6	CASSVDRGHNSPLHF	TGTGCCAGCAGCGTGGACAGGGGCCATAATTCACCCCTCCACTTT
TRBV5-1	.	.	TRBJ1-2	CASSLGDPQGYGYTF	TGCGCCAGCAGCTTGGGGGACCCTCAGGGGTATGGCTACACCTTC
TRBV5-1	.	.	TRBJ2-7	CASSPYRTADYEQYF	TGCGCCAGCAGCCCGTACCGGACGGCCGACTACGAGCAGTACTTC
TRBV15	.	.	TRBJ1-4	CATSTGRTNEKLFF	TGTGCCACCAGCACAGGGAGAACTAATGAAAAACTGTTTTTT
TRBV5-5	.	.	TRBJ1-4	CASSPYAGEKLFF	TGTGCCAGCAGCCCTTACGCCGGGGAAAAACTGTTTTTT
TRBV6-5	TRBD2	.	TRBJ2-1	CASSYNERESNEQFF	TGTGCCAGCAGTTACAACGAGCGGGAGAGCAATGAGCAGTTCTTC
TRBV11-2	.	.	TRBJ2-7	CASSLDYGAYEQYF	TGTGCCAGCAGCTTAGATTACGGAGCCTACGAGCAGTACTTC
TRBV2	.	.	TRBJ1-5	CASSLHVSNQPQHF	TGTGCCAGCAGTTTACACGTTAGCAATCAGCCCCAGCATTTT
TRBV2	.	few	TRBJ2-1	CASGGNEQFF	TGTGCCAGCGGGGGAAATGAGCAGTTCTTC
TRBV7-8	.	.	TRBJ1-1	CASSLSGSRDTEAFF	TGTGCCAGCAGCTTAAGTGGGAGTAGGGACACTGAAGCTTTCTTT
TRBV7-8	.	few	TRBJ1-4	CASSLGLNEKLFF	TGTGCCAGCAGCTTAGGACTGAATGAAAAACTGTTTTTT
TRBV5-4	.	.	TRBJ2-7	CASSQGTRGDRSYEQYF	TGTGCCAGCAGCCAAGGAACACGCGGGGACAGAAGTTACGAGCAGTACTTC
TRBV30	.	.	TRBJ2-7	CAWSVRGGEQYF	TGTGCCTGGAGTGTACGAGGGGGCGAGCAGTACTTC
TRBV28	TRBD1	.	TRBJ2-5	CASSRTGASQETQYF	TGTGCCAGCAGTCGGACAGGGGCGAGCCAAGAGACCCAGTACTTC
TRBV7-3	.	.	TRBJ2-3	CASSLGHTDTQYF	TGTGCCAGCAGCTTGGGGCACACAGATACGCAGTATTTT
TRBV7-9	.	.	TRBJ2-1	CASRDTRSYNEQFF	TGTGCCAGCAGAGATACTAGGTCCTACAATGAGCAGTTCTTC
TRBV7-5	.	.	TRBJ1-1	CARRRYNTEAFF	TGTGCCAGAAGGCGGTATAACACTGAAGCTTTCTTT